These 22 T cell receptor beta chains came from one sample sequenced in a study of cytomegalovirus exposure and HLA in healthy donors. PCR amplification relied on 60 Vbeta primers (plus 13 Jbeta primers). TCRdb's copy holds only in-frame clones and misses some; the assay was immunoSEQ multiplex PCR. The data contain roughly 77,000 clones, roughly 9.1% of them singletons. The sequenced sample was PBMCs. All receptors come from a man aged 55 to 70 in good health and CMV-seropositive.

This clone occurred a few times. V is TRBV6-5 and J is TRBJ1-3; D might be TRBD1 (5 bases). Trimming took off 2 bases at V and 0 bases at J, with 8 bases between the two ends. Per the germline V gene, CDR1 is MNHEY and CDR2 is SVGAGI. The length of the CDR3 is 15 residues. CDR3 loop: CASSYTTDSGNTIYF. CDR3 nucleotides: TGTGCCAGCAGTTACACGACAGACTCTGGAAACACCATATATTTT.

A few counts support this clone. The rearrangement links TRBV7-2 to TRBJ2-7; 12 bases fit TRBD2. The CDR3 is made up of 16 amino acids. V lost 1 base, J lost 5 bases, and 6 bases stayed unmatched. CDR1 is SGHTA and CDR2 is FQGNSA in the germline V gene. Here the CDR3 DNA reads TGTGCCAGCAGCTTAGGACTAGCGGGAGCGGGGCACGAGCAGTACTTC. Residues: CASSLGLAGAGHEQYF.

There are a few counts of this clone. The chain is built from TRBV30 and TRBJ2-3; 7 nucleotides align to TRBD2. Germline V gene data show CDR1 as GTSNPN and CDR2 as SVGIG (reference sequence). The junction had 3 bases not matched to a gene; V was cut back by 0 bases and J by 3 bases. The CDR3 totals 14 residues. The CDR3 nucleotides are TGTGCCTGGAGTGTTAGGGGAGGGACAGATACGCAGTATTTT. Its protein product is CAWSVRGGTDTQYF.

This clone was seen a handful of times. The gene calls are TRBV28 and TRBJ2-7; perhaps TRBD1 as D (5 bases). V was clipped by 4 bases and J by 4 bases, with 8 bases between them. The CDR3 has 12 amino acids. Germline CDR1 MDHEN, CDR2 SYDVKM. In DNA form, the CDR3 reads TGTGCCAGCAGTTGGGGCCTTTACGAGCAGTACTTC. Translating it yields CASSWGLYEQYF.

The chain couples TRBV6-1 to TRBJ2-7; D not resolved. Trimming stripped 3 bases from V and 1 base from J, with 13 bases between. Germline CDR1 and CDR2: MNHNS and SASEGT. This CDR3 has 15 amino acids. The CDR3 nucleotides read TGTGCCAGCAGTGATCGCGGCAGCGTTTCCTACGAGCAGTACGTC. Its protein product is CASSDRGSVSYEQYV.

The sample holds a few counts of this clone. The DNA of the CDR3 is TGTGCCAGCAGTTACTCCCGGACAGGGGTGACTGAAGCTTTCTTT. As protein: CASSYSRTGVTEAFF. V and J are TRBV6-5 and TRBJ1-1; 9 nucleotides agree with TRBD1. Germline V lookup: CDR1 MNHEY, CDR2 SVGAGI. This CDR3 region has 15 residues. V shed 0 bases and J 5 bases; nucleotides not matched to a gene: 4.

V and J are TRBV5-6 and TRBJ2-2; 7 bases map to TRBD1. Per the germline V gene, CDR1 is SGHDT and CDR2 is YYEEEE. With V trimmed by 5 bases and J by 5 bases, 9 bases remained unmatched. The CDR3 covers 15 residues. The CDR3 protein is CASRPPGQMTGELFF. CDR3 coding DNA: TGTGCCAGCAGGCCTCCGGGACAGATGACCGGGGAGCTGTTTTTT.

J is TRBJ2-3 and V is TRBV13, with D possibly matching TRBD1 (5 bases). Trimming shortened V by 5 bases and J by 3 bases, and 15 bases separated the two germline ends. The CDR3 runs to 15 residues. Germline V gene sequence: CDR1 PRHDT, CDR2 FYEKMQ (reference sequence). The CDR3 DNA is TGTGCCAGCAGCAGTCAGGGTCGTAGAACAGATACGCAGTATTTT. This gives the protein CASSSQGRRTDTQYF. The full variable domain, with the rest looked up from reference TRBV13 and TRBJ2-3, is AAGVIQSPRHLIKEKRETATLKCYPIPRHDTVYWYQQGPGQDPQFLISFYEKMQSDKGSIPDRFSAQQFSDYHSELNMSSLELGDSALYFCASSSQGRRTDTQYFGPGTRLTVL.

The V call is TRBV30, the J call TRBJ2-3; 9 nucleotides align to TRBD2. The CDR3 has 14 residues. J lost 4 bases, V lost 2 bases, and 4 bases had no gene match. Germline V gives CDR1 GTSNPN, CDR2 SVGIG (reference sequence). The CDR3 spells CAWSLAGRADTQYF. The CDR3 DNA reads as TGTGCCTGGAGTCTAGCGGGAAGGGCAGATACGCAGTATTTT.

The rearrangement joins TRBV19 to TRBJ2-2; TRBD2 matches at 8 bases. CDR1 LNHDA and CDR2 SQIVND come from the germline V gene (reference sequence). CDR3 length: 16 residues. J gave up 1 base and V 6 bases, and 7 bases lay outside the gene matches. The CDR3 spells CASRLSGDENTGELFF. CDR3 in DNA: TGTGCCAGTAGACTTAGCGGGGACGAGAACACCGGGGAGCTGTTTTTT.

The gene calls are TRBV6-5 and TRBJ2-5; the match to TRBD1 covers 7 bases. The J call is doubtful: the DNA matches TRBJ2-7 better. CDR3 length: 14 residues. Germline V gene data show CDR1 as MNHEY and CDR2 as SVGAGI. CDR3: CASRLTGMGYEQYF. The CDR3 bases are TGTGCCAGCAGACTGACAGGGATGGGGTACGAGCAGTACTTC.

In its sample, this clone was seen a few times. V is TRBV7-3 and J is TRBJ2-1, with D possibly TRBD1 on 6 matching bases. From germline, CDR1 is SGHTA and CDR2 FQGTGA. The V gene lost 4 bases and the J gene lost 1 base, with 11 bases spanning the gap. The CDR3 length is 15 residues. CDR3 in DNA: TGTGCCAGCAGCTACAGGGCCGGGTCCTACAATGAGCAGTTCTTC. Translation gives CASSYRAGSYNEQFF.

The V gene is TRBV5-1, the J gene TRBJ1-1, with 11 nucleotides matching TRBD1. Germline values: CDR1 SGHRS, CDR2 YFSETQ. This CDR3 is built from 14 residues. V lost 4 bases, J lost 7 bases, and 6 bases stayed unmatched. CDR3 amino acids: CASSPRTGGGEAFF. The CDR3 nucleotides are TGCGCCAGCAGCCCTCGGACAGGGGGCGGTGAAGCTTTCTTT.

V usage is TRBV2 and J usage is TRBJ2-1, with D possibly matching TRBD1 (6 bases). This CDR3 contains 13 residues. Germline CDR1 and CDR2: SNHLY and FYNNEI. Deletions cut 6 bases from V and 5 bases from J, with 11 bases between. CDR3 coding DNA: TGTGCCAGCAGACAGGGTTTGAACAATGAGCAGTTCTTC. Translated: CASRQGLNNEQFF.

In its sample, this clone was seen a few times. The rearrangement joins TRBV7-2 to TRBJ1-3; D is unresolved. The CDR3 is made up of 16 amino acids. The V and J ends lost 1 base and 1 base respectively, with 11 bases between them. Germline CDR1 SGHTA, CDR2 FQGNSA. CDR3 residues: CASSLVPGGSGNTIYF. The CDR3 nucleotides are TGTGCCAGCAGCTTAGTCCCGGGAGGGTCTGGAAACACCATATATTTT.

A few counts support this clone. The chain couples TRBV5-1 to TRBJ2-2; 11 bases are a match to TRBD1. The V segment lost 4 bases and the J segment 6 bases; nucleotides outside the gene matches: 8. The CDR3 has 16 amino acids. Per germline, CDR1 SGHRS and CDR2 YFSETQ. DNA of the CDR3: TGCGCCAGCAGCGCGGGACAGGGGGAGGGCGCCGGGGAGCTGTTTTTT. Its protein is CASSAGQGEGAGELFF.

The rearrangement joins TRBV19 to TRBJ2-6; D is unclear. The germline V gene encodes CDR1 LNHDA and CDR2 SQIVND (reference sequence). This CDR3 is built from 15 residues. The V end was cut by 11 bases, the J end by 2 bases, with 16 bases between. CDR3 DNA: TGTGCCTCCCGGAGTCGCCTGGCTGGGGCCAACGTCCTGACTTTC. Its protein product is CASRSRLAGANVLTF.

This clone was found a few times. One end of the junction fails to match germline, which may point to a read error. V usage is TRBV27 and J usage is TRBJ2-3; the match to TRBD1 covers 7 bases. Germline CDR1 and CDR2: MNHEY and SMNVEV (reference sequence). The CDR3 spans 14 residues. DNA of the CDR3: TGTGCCAGCAGTCCCTACAGGGGCACGGATACGCAGTATTTT. Encoded protein: CASSPYRGTDTQYF.

This sequence joins TRBV10-3 and TRBJ2-1; TRBD2 might be the D (6 bases). This CDR3 has 13 amino acids. Germline CDR1 reads ENHRY; CDR2 reads SYGVKD. The ends were cut back, 6 bases at V and 5 bases at J, with 11 bases in the middle. The CDR3 here is CAISGGGDNEQFF. The DNA of the CDR3 is TGTGCCATCAGCGGAGGAGGGGACAATGAGCAGTTCTTC.

This clone showed up just a few times. The CDR3 loop reads CATPPATSGRGAYNEQFF. The CDR3 coding sequence is TGTGCCACCCCTCCCGCGACTAGCGGGAGGGGGGCCTACAATGAGCAGTTCTTC. V is TRBV2 and J is TRBJ2-1; the match to TRBD2 covers 14 bases. The CDR3 totals 18 residues. The V segment lost 10 bases and the J segment 2 bases; nucleotides outside the gene matches: 13. CDR1 SNHLY and CDR2 FYNNEI come from the germline V gene.

This chain connects TRBV14 to TRBJ2-1; 7 nucleotides line up with TRBD2. This CDR3 contains 18 residues. Germline CDR1 and CDR2: SGHDN and FVKESK. The trim removed 1 base at V and 7 bases at J, leaving 16 bases unmatched. The CDR3: CASSQVYFRSGIINEQFF. In DNA form, the CDR3 reads TGTGCCAGCAGCCAAGTATATTTCCGGAGCGGGATAATTAATGAGCAGTTCTTC.

The chain couples TRBV11-2 to TRBJ2-2; 12 bases fit TRBD2. The CDR3 has 15 amino acids. V lost 5 bases to trimming and J lost 5 bases; unmatched junction nucleotides: 3. Germline loops: CDR1 SGHAT, CDR2 FQNNGV. CDR3 loop: CASSKTSGSTGELFF. The DNA for the CDR3 is TGTGCCAGCAGCAAGACTAGCGGGAGTACCGGGGAGCTGTTTTTT.